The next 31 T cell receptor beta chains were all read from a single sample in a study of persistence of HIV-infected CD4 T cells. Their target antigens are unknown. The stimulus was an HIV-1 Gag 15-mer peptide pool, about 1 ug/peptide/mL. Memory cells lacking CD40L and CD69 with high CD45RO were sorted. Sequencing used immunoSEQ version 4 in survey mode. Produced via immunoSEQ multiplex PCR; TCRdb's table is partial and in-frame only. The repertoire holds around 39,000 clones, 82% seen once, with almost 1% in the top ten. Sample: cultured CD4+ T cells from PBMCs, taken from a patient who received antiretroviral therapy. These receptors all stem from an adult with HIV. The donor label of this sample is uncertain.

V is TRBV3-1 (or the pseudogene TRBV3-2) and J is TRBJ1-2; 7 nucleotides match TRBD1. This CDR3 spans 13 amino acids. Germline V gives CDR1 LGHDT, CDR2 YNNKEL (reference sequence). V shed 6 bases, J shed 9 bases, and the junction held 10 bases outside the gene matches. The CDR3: CASRQRQGASYTF. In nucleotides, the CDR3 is TGTGCCAGCAGACAGAGACAGGGCGCAAGCTACACCTTC.

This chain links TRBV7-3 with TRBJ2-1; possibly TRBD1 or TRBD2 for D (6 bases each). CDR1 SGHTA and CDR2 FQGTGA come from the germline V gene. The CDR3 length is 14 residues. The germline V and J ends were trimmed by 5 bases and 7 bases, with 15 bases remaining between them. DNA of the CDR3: TGTGCCAGCAGCCCTGCTACAGGGAGGAATGAGCAGTTCTTC. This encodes CASSPATGRNEQFF.

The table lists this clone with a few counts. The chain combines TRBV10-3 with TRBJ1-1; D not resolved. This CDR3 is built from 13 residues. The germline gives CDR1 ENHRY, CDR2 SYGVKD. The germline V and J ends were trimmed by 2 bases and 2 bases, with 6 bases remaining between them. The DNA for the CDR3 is TGTGCCATCAGTGAGAACTTTAACACTGAAGCTTTCTTT. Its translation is CAISENFNTEAFF.

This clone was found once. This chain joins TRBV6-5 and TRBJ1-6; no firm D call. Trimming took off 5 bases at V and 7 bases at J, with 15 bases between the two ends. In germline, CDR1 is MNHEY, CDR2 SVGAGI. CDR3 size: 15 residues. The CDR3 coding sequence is TGTGCCAGCAGTAGGAGTACGGGGTCCAATTCACCCCTCCACTTT. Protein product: CASSRSTGSNSPLHF.

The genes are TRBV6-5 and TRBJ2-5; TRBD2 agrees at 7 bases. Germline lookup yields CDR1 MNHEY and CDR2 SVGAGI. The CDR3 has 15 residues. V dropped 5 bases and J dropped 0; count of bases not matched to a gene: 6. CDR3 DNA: TGTGCCAGCAGTCACCCCAGCGGGAACCAAGAGACCCAGTACTTC. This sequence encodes CASSHPSGNQETQYF.

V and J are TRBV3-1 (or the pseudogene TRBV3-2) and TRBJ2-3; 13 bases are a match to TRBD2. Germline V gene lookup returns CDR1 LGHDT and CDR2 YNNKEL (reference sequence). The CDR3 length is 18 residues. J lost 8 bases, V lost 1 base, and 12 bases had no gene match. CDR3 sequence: CASSQAPTSGGAFGTQYF. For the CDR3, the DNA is TGTGCCAGCAGCCAAGCCCCCACTAGCGGGGGGGCATTTGGTACGCAGTATTTT.

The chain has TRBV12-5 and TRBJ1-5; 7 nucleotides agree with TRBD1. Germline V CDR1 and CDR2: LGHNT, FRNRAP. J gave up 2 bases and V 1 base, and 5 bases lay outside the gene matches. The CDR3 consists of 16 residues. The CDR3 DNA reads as TGTGCTAGTGGTTTGGACCAGGGGGGGGGCAATCAGCCCCAGCATTTT. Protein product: CASGLDQGGGNQPQHF.

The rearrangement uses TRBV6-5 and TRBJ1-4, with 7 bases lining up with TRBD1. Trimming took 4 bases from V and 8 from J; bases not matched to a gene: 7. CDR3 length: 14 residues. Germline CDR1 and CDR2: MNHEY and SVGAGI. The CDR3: CASSFDRVYEKLFF. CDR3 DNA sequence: TGTGCCAGCAGTTTCGACAGGGTATACGAAAAACTGTTTTTT.

DNA for the CDR3: TGTGCCATCGGGGGGTCAGTCAATGAGCAGTTCTTC. Translation gives CAIGGSVNEQFF. This chain uses TRBV10-3 with TRBJ2-1, with a tentative D call TRBD2 (6 bases). This CDR3 is built from 12 residues. Germline-derived CDR1 and CDR2 are ENHRY and SYGVKD. V lost 8 bases, J lost 6 bases, and 11 bases lay in between.

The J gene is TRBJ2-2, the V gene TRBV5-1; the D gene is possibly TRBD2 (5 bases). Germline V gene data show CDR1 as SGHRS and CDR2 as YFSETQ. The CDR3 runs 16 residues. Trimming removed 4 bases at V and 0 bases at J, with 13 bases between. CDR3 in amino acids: CASSREGTSNTGELFF. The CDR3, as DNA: TGCGCCAGCAGCCGGGAAGGTACTTCGAACACCGGGGAGCTGTTTTTT. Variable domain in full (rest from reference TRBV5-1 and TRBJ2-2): KAGVTQTPRYLIKTRGQQVTLSCSPISGHRSVSWYQQTPGQGLQFLFEYFSETQRNKGNFPGRFSGRQFSNSRSEMNVSTLELGDSALYLCASSREGTSNTGELFFGEGSRLTVL.

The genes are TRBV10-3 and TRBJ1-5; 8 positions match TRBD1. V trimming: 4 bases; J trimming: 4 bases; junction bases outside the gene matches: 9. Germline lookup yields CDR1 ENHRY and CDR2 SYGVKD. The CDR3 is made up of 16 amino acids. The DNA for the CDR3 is TGTGCCATCAGTGCGCAGGGGGCTATGGGGAATCAGCCCCAGCATTTT. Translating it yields CAISAQGAMGNQPQHF.

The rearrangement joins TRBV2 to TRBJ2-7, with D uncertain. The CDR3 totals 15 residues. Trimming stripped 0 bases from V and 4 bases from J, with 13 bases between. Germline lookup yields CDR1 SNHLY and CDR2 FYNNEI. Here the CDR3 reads CASSEASGSLYEQYV. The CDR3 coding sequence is TGTGCCAGCAGTGAAGCTAGTGGTTCTTTATACGAGCAGTACGTC.

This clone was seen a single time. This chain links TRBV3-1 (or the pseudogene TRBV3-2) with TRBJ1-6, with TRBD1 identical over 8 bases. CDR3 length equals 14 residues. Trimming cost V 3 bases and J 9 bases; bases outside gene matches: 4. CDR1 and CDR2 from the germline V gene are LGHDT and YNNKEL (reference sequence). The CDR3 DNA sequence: TGTGCCAGCAGCCACCAGGGGGCCATTTCACCCCTCCACTTT. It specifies CASSHQGAISPLHF.

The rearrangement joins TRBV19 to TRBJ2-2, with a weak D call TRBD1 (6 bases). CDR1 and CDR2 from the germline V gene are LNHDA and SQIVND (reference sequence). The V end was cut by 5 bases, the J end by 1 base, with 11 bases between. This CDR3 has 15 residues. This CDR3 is CASSRLQGNTGELFF. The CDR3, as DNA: TGTGCCAGTAGTCGCCTACAGGGGAACACCGGGGAGCTGTTTTTT.

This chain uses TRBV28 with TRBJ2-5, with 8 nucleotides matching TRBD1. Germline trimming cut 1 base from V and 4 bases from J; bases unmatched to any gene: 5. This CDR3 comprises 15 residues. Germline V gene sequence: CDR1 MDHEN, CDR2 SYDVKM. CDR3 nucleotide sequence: TGTGCCAGCAGTTTATTCGCAGGGGGCTTAGAGACCCAGTACTTC. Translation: CASSLFAGGLETQYF. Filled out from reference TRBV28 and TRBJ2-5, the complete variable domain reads DVKVTQSSRYLVKRTGEKVFLECVQDMDHENMFWYRQDPGLGLRLIYFSYDVKMKEKGDIPEGYSVSREKKERFSLILESASTNQTSMYLCASSLFAGGLETQYFGPGTRLLVL.

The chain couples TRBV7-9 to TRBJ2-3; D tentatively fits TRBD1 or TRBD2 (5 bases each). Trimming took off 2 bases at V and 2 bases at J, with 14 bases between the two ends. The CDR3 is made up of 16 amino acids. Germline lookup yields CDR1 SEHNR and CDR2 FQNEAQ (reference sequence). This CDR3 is CASSLRGTPPTDTQYF. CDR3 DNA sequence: TGTGCCAGCAGCTTACGAGGGACCCCCCCCACAGATACGCAGTATTTT.

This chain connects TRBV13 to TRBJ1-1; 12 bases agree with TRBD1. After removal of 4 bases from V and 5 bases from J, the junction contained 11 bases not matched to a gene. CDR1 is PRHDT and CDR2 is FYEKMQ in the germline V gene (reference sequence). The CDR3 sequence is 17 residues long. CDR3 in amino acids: CASSSVGQGAGGTEAFF. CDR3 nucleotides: TGTGCCAGCAGCTCAGTGGGACAGGGGGCGGGAGGGACTGAAGCTTTCTTT.

CDR3 protein: CASSVALASGGAMETQYF. CDR3 in DNA: TGTGCCAGCAGCGTAGCTTTGGCTAGCGGGGGGGCCATGGAGACCCAGTACTTC. This chain joins TRBV9 and TRBJ2-5, with 12 bases lining up with TRBD2. Per germline, CDR1 SGDLS and CDR2 YYNGEE. J gave up 5 bases and V 0 bases, and 11 bases lay outside the gene matches. CDR3 length: 18 amino acids.

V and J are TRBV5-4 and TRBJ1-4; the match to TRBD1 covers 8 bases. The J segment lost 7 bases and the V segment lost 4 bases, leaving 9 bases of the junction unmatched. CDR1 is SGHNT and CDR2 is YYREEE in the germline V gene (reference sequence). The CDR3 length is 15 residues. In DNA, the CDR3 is TGTGCCAGCAGCATTGACAGGGGTAGAAGTGAAAAACTGTTTTTT. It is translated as CASSIDRGRSEKLFF.

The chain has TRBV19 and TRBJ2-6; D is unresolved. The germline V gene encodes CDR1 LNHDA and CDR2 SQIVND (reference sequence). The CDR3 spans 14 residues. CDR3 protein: CASRVYSGANVLTF. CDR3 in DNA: TGTGCTTCTCGGGTATACTCTGGGGCCAACGTCCTGACTTTC.

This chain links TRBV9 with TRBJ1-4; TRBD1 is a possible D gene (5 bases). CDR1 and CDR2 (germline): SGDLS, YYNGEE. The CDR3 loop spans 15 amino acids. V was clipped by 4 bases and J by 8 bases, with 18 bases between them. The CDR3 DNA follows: TGTGCCAGCAGCCTAGCCGGGACTGAGGGGGAAAAACTGTTTTTT. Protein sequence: CASSLAGTEGEKLFF.

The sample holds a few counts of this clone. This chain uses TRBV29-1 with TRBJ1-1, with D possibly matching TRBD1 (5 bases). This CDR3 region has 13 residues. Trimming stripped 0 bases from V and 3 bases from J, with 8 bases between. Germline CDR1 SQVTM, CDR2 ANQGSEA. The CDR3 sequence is CSVEEPRDTEAFF. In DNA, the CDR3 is TGCAGCGTTGAAGAGCCCAGGGACACTGAAGCTTTCTTT.

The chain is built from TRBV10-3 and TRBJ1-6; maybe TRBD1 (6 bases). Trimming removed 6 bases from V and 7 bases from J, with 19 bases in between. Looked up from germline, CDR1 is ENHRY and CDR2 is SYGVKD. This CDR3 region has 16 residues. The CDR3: CAIRLGDRGANSPLHF. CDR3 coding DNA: TGTGCCATCAGATTAGGGGATAGGGGGGCCAATTCACCCCTCCACTTT.

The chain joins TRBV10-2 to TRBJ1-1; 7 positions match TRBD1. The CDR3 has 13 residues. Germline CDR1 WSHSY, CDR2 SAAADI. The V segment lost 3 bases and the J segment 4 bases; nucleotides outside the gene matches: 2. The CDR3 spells CASSDWTGTEAFF. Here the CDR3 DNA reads TGCGCCAGCAGTGATTGGACAGGCACTGAAGCTTTCTTT.

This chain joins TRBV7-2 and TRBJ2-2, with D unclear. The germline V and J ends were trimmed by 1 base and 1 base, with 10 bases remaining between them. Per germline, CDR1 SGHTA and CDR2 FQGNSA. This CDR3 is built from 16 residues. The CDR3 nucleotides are TGTGCCAGCAGCTTAGTATCTAACCTGAACACCGGGGAGCTGTTTTTT. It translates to CASSLVSNLNTGELFF.

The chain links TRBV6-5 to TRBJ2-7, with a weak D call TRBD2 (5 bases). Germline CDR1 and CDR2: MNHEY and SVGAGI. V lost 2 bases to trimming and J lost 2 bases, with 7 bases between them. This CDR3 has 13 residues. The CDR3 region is CASSYRETYEQYF. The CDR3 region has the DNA TGTGCCAGCAGTTACCGGGAAACCTACGAGCAGTACTTC.

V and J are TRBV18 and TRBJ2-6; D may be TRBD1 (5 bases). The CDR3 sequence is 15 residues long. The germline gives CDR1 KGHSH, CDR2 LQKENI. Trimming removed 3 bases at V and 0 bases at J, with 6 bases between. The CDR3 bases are TGTGCCAGCTCACCTCAGGGCTCTGGGGCCAACGTCCTGACTTTC. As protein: CASSPQGSGANVLTF.

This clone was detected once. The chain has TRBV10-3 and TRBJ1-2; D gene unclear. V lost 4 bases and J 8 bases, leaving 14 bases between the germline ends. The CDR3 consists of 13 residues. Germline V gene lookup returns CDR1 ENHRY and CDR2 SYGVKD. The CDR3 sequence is CAISGSSMDGYTF. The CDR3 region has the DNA TGTGCCATCAGTGGCTCTTCCATGGACGGCTACACCTTC.

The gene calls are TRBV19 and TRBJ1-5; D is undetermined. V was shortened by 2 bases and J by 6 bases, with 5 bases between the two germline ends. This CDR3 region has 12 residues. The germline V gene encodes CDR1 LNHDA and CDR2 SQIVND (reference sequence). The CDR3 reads CASSIRSQPQHF. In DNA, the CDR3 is TGTGCCAGTAGTATACGATCTCAGCCCCAGCATTTT.

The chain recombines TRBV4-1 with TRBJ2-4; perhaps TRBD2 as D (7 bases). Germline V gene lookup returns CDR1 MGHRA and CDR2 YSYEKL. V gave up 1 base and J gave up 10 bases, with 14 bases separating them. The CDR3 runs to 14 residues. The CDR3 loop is CASSQGGRGGIQYF. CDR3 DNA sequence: TGCGCCAGCAGCCAAGGGGGTAGGGGGGGTATTCAGTACTTC.

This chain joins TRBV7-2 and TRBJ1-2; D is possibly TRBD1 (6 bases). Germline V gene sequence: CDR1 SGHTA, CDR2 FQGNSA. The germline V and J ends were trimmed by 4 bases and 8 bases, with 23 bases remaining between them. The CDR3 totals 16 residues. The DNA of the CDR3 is TGTGCCAGCAGCTCCTCGGGGGCATTCCGGCGGGAAGGCTACACCTTC. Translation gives CASSSSGAFRREGYTF.